Listed here are 2 T cell receptor beta chains from one sample, sequenced in a study of T-cell reconstitution after alpha-beta-depleted transplantation in children (dated by TCRdb to about 2016). Library generation was performed with PCR. TCRdb lists the instrument as Illumina HiSeq 2500. Molecular barcoding was employed in the preparation of TCR libraries, with unique molecular identifiers being used to normalize TCRbeta repertoire quantification. TCRdb passed the public sequencing reads through fastp at Q25 and MiXCR, retaining productive beta sequences. Identical CDR3 proteins give one entry, which carries the most common genes and DNA. This sample has 530,000 or so distinct CDR3 sequences in its table, and 27% of those were observed once. Around 36% of the sample comes from the top ten. Read against the paper, the sample's treatment or condition label means: allogeneic hematopoietic cell transplantation with graft depleted of TCRalphabeta T cells and CD19 B cells.

The starting material was PBMCs, obtained before TCRalphabeta/CD19-depleted stem cell transplant. These receptors were taken from a boy younger than two with Wiskott-Aldrich syndrome, due to receive a stem cell transplant.

This clonotype was seen more than once but under ten times. J is TRBJ2-1 and V is TRBV20-1; D may match TRBD1 or TRBD2 (5 bases each). Trimming left V 3 bases short and J 0 bases short, with 15 bases between. This CDR3 comprises 16 residues. CDR1 DFQATT and CDR2 SNEGSKA come from the germline V gene (reference sequence). The CDR3 here is CSARKALGVSYNEQFF. The CDR3 DNA sequence: TGCAGTGCTAGGAAAGCGTTGGGGGTCTCCTACAATGAGCAGTTCTTC.

The rearrangement joins TRBV21-1 to TRBJ2-5; TRBD1, the table's D call, lacks a check against the DNA. TRBV21-1 is designated a pseudogene. This CDR3 has 19 amino acids. The CDR3 is CASSFRSVRDPTPRETQYF. The CDR3 DNA reads as TGTGCCAGCAGTTTCCGAAGTGTAAGGGACCCCACTCCAAGAGAGACCCAGTACTTC.